The 2 T cell receptor beta chains reported below all come from one sample, sequenced in a study of T cell responses to AZD1222 COVID-19 vaccine. Here immunoSEQ multiplex PCR was the method, and the copy in TCRdb shows in-frame clones only, minus some. The sample records more than 110,000 clones, more than 75% being singletons. The sample consisted of peripheral blood, taken 28 days after the second AZD1222 dose. Receptors originate from an adult who received the AZD1222 COVID-19 vaccine.

CDR3 bases: TGTGCCAGCGGTATAGGGGTCGGTAATGAAAAACTGTTTTTT. It specifies CASGIGVGNEKLFF. The chain joins TRBV9 to TRBJ1-4, with D possibly matching TRBD1 (5 bases). Germline-derived CDR1 and CDR2 are SGDLS and YYNGEE. Trimming took off 7 bases at V and 4 bases at J, with 14 bases between the two ends. This CDR3 is 14 amino acids long.

The V call is TRBV5-1, the J call TRBJ2-5, with 9 bases identical to TRBD2. V lost 4 bases and J lost 2; bases outside the gene matches: 9. Germline assignment: CDR1 SGHRS and CDR2 YFSETQ. The CDR3 contains 16 residues. Here the CDR3 DNA reads TGCGCCAGCAGCCATGGTCGGACTAGCGTACAAGAGACCCAGTACTTC. Translated, it gives CASSHGRTSVQETQYF.